The 18 T cell receptor beta chains given below trace back to one sample, sequenced in a study of Ad26.COV2.S vaccination and SARS-CoV-2 variants. The table came from immunoSEQ multiplex PCR; TCRdb's copy has only in-frame clones and leaves some out. The sample lists around 450,000 clones, 88% occurring once. As for treatment: around 19 received Ad26.COV2.S at low or high dose, single or two shots; about 5 received placebo; per-sample allocation not given. After the first vaccine or placebo injection, samples were drawn on day 63. The sample here was peripheral blood, taken in a trial of Ad26.COV2.S vaccine versus placebo. These receptors came from a person between 18 and 65 years old who received the Ad26.COV2.S COVID-19 vaccine or a placebo.

With respect to this clone: Distinct nucleotide sequences in the sample also encode this CDR3. This CDR3 is CASSLGGNSPLHF. CDR3 nucleotide sequence: TGTGCCAGCAGTTTAGGGGGGAATTCACCCCTCCACTTT. This chain joins TRBV27 and TRBJ1-6; TRBD1 might be the D (5 bases). V was shortened by 2 bases and J by 7 bases, with 6 bases between the two germline ends. The CDR3 contains 13 residues. Per the germline V gene, CDR1 is MNHEY and CDR2 is SMNVEV (reference sequence).

This clone was detected only once. The chain uses TRBV7-3 and TRBJ1-1, with D unclear. The CDR3 is made up of 13 amino acids. V dropped 4 bases and J dropped 0 bases, with 6 bases sitting between them. Germline CDR1 and CDR2: SGHTA and FQGTGA. The CDR3 loop is CASSSEVNTEAFF. The DNA for the CDR3 is TGTGCCAGCAGCTCGGAGGTGAACACTGAAGCTTTCTTT. Drawing the rest from reference TRBV7-3 and TRBJ1-1, the complete variable domain is GAGVSQTPSNKVTEKGKYVELRCDPISGHTALYWYRQSLGQGPEFLIYFQGTGAADDSGLPNDRFFAVRPEGSVSTLKIQRTERGDSAVYLCASSSEVNTEAFFGQGTRLTVV.

This rearrangement joins TRBV6-4 to TRBJ1-1, with D unresolved. The V gene lost 7 bases and the J gene lost 4 bases, with 16 bases spanning the gap. Germline V gene lookup returns CDR1 MRHNA and CDR2 SNTAGT. The CDR3 consists of 14 residues. CDR3 DNA sequence: TGTGCCAGCACCTCGATGATGGGGTCCACTGAAGCTTTCTTT. This translates into CASTSMMGSTEAFF.

The chain is built from TRBV11-2 and TRBJ2-1; D gene unclear. Germline assignment: CDR1 SGHAT and CDR2 FQNNGV. The CDR3 extends over 14 amino acids. V lost 4 bases and J lost 0, with 7 bases in between. The CDR3 sequence: CASSSWGSYNEQFF. CDR3 nucleotides: TGTGCCAGCAGCTCATGGGGCTCCTACAATGAGCAGTTCTTC. Full variable domain (rest looked up from reference TRBV11-2 and TRBJ2-1): EAGVAQSPRYKIIEKRQSVAFWCNPISGHATLYWYQQILGQGPKLLIQFQNNGVVDDSQLPKDRFSAERLKGVDSTLKIQPAKLEDSAVYLCASSSWGSYNEQFFGPGTRLTVL.

The chain couples TRBV5-3 to TRBJ2-6; D gene unclear. TRBV5-3 is sorted into the ORF group, with uncertain function. CDR3 length: 16 amino acids. Trimming removed 1 base at V and 4 bases at J, with 12 bases between. The CDR3, as DNA: TGTGCCAGAAGCTTGATAACGAGAACCGGGGCCAACGTCCTGACTTTC. It is translated as CARSLITRTGANVLTF.

The chain is built from TRBV3-1 (or the pseudogene TRBV3-2) and TRBJ1-2, with 7 bases fitting TRBD1. CDR1 is LGHDT and CDR2 is YNNKEL in the germline V gene (reference sequence). Trimming cost V 2 bases and J 8 bases; bases outside gene matches: 8. CDR3 size: 14 residues. The CDR3 DNA reads TGTGCCAGCAGCCAACGGAGGGGGCCCAGGGGCTACACCTTC. Residues: CASSQRRGPRGYTF.

J is TRBJ1-4 and V is TRBV27; maybe TRBD1 (6 bases). In germline, CDR1 is MNHEY, CDR2 SMNVEV (reference sequence). This CDR3 contains 15 residues. Trimming left V 3 bases short and J 10 bases short, with 18 bases between. The CDR3, as DNA: TGTGCCAGCAGTTTTAACAGGGCCGGAACAGGAAAACTGTTTTTT. It specifies CASSFNRAGTGKLFF.

The CDR3 nucleotides are TGTGCCAGCAGCCGTGCGGGGAAGGCAGACAGAGCGACCCAGTACTTC. It is translated as CASSRAGKADRATQYF. The chain links TRBV28 to TRBJ2-5, with D possibly TRBD2 on 6 matching bases. V was shortened by 6 bases and J by 7 bases, with 24 bases between the two germline ends. Germline-derived CDR1 and CDR2 are MDHEN and SYDVKM. The CDR3 runs 16 residues.

This sequence joins TRBV19 and TRBJ1-3, with D possibly being TRBD1 (5 bases). Germline V gives CDR1 LNHDA, CDR2 SQIVND (reference sequence). The CDR3 runs to 15 residues. V was pared by 3 bases and J by 0 bases, with 9 bases between. The CDR3 region is CASSMWGSSGNTIYF. The CDR3 coding sequence is TGTGCCAGTAGTATGTGGGGGTCCTCTGGAAACACCATATATTTT.

The V gene is TRBV3-1 (or the pseudogene TRBV3-2), the J gene TRBJ2-3; D unresolved. Trimming pared 4 bases from V and 2 bases from J, leaving 10 bases between. Germline lookup yields CDR1 LGHDT and CDR2 YNNKEL (reference sequence). This CDR3 has 14 residues. CDR3 sequence reads: CASSLGLNTDTQYF. The CDR3 DNA follows: TGTGCCAGCAGCCTCGGGCTAAACACAGATACGCAGTATTTT.

The V call is TRBV7-3, the J call TRBJ2-1; D is perhaps TRBD2 (5 bases). V was pared by 5 bases and J by 1 base, with 27 bases between. Germline-derived CDR1 and CDR2 are SGHTA and FQGTGA. This CDR3 has 20 amino acids. CDR3 nucleotides: TGTGCCAGCAGCCCAGATCAAGCGGAAATGCTATTGCGATCCTACAATGAGCAGTTCTTC. Its translation: CASSPDQAEMLLRSYNEQFF.

V usage is TRBV7-9 and J usage is TRBJ2-5; D is possibly TRBD2 (5 bases). Germline V gene data show CDR1 as SEHNR and CDR2 as FQNEAQ (reference sequence). The CDR3 consists of 14 residues. V shed 2 bases and J shed 4 bases, with 11 bases lying between them. CDR3 in amino acids: CASSLLGEIETQYF. The CDR3, as DNA: TGTGCCAGCAGCTTACTTGGGGAGATAGAGACCCAGTACTTC.

The chain links TRBV24-1 to TRBJ2-1; D may be TRBD2 (6 bases). Germline loops: CDR1 KGHDR, CDR2 SFDVKD. Trimming removed 9 bases from V and 4 bases from J, with 12 bases in between. The CDR3 contains 13 residues. CDR3 bases: TGTGCCACCGAGGACGGGACTTACAATGAGCAGTTCTTC. Translated, it gives CATEDGTYNEQFF.

This chain joins TRBV5-5 and TRBJ1-1, with TRBD1 matching 9 bases. Germline V CDR1 and CDR2: SGHKS, YYEKEE (reference sequence). The CDR3 is made up of 19 amino acids. V shed 0 bases, J shed 1 base, and the junction held 13 bases outside the gene matches. The CDR3, as DNA: TGTGCCAGCAGCTTGGCCAGGGGTGGGGACAGGGAACGGAACACTGAAGCTTTCTTT. Amino acid sequence: CASSLARGGDRERNTEAFF.

V and J are TRBV28 and TRBJ2-5, with D perhaps TRBD1 (6 bases). Trimming removed 1 base from V and 4 bases from J, with 13 bases in between. CDR1 is MDHEN, CDR2 SYDVKM, per germline. This CDR3 region has 15 residues. In nucleotides, the CDR3 is TGTGCCAGCAGTTTATTTCCAGGGGACGGAGAGACCCAGTACTTC. Translating gives CASSLFPGDGETQYF. Combining the CDR3 with reference TRBV28 and TRBJ2-5 gives the whole variable domain DVKVTQSSRYLVKRTGEKVFLECVQDMDHENMFWYRQDPGLGLRLIYFSYDVKMKEKGDIPEGYSVSREKKERFSLILESASTNQTSMYLCASSLFPGDGETQYFGPGTRLLVL.

This sequence joins TRBV28 and TRBJ2-5, with D possibly TRBD1 on 5 matching bases. Looked up from germline, CDR1 is MDHEN and CDR2 is SYDVKM. V was cut by 1 base and J by 4 bases, with 7 bases left in between. The CDR3 sequence is 13 residues long. The CDR3 is CASSLLGRETQYF. The CDR3 DNA follows: TGTGCCAGCAGTTTATTGGGGCGAGAGACCCAGTACTTC.

This clone turned up a few times. The gene calls are TRBV7-3 and TRBJ1-6; TRBD1 is a possible D gene (5 bases). Trimming removed 5 bases at V and 9 bases at J, with 17 bases between. The germline CDR1 and CDR2 sequences are SGHTA and FQGTGA. The CDR3 extends over 15 amino acids. The CDR3 nucleotides read TGTGCCAGCAGCGAAAGCGGGGGTGGGGGTTCACCCCTCCACTTT. This sequence encodes CASSESGGGGSPLHF.

This clone appeared once. This chain links TRBV7-2 with TRBJ2-7; a possible D gene is TRBD2 (6 bases). V was clipped by 4 bases and J by 3 bases, with 13 bases between them. The length of the CDR3 is 14 residues. Germline CDR1 and CDR2: SGHTA and FQGNSA. The CDR3, as DNA: TGTGCCAGCAGCTACCAGCGGGTGGACTACGAGCAGTACTTC. Translation: CASSYQRVDYEQYF.